This T cell receptor beta chain was identified in a study of T cells in Graves' hyperthyroidism and ophthalmopathy. Findings of the study overall: Model output signaled ophthalmopathy a median roughly 6.5 months ahead of onset.

The germline V gene has CDR1 GTSNPN and CDR2 SVGIG (reference sequence). This CDR3 is 12 amino acids long. The V and J ends lost 3 bases and 6 bases respectively, with 8 bases between them. This clonotype was observed at least ten times. Its matching antigen is unknown. Amplified TCR beta CDR3 regions derived from RNA transcripts. Carried out on the TCR CDR3, a first-round RT-PCR used the HTBI primer set. TCRdb re-analysed the multiplex PCR reads in MiXCR, keeping a single row per CDR3 protein. The sample comprises 700,000 or so distinct CDR3 sequences, about 14% of which are singletons, and under 15% rests with the top ten.

This receptor was identified in a woman aged 50 to 60 with Graves' ophthalmopathy. The sequenced sample consisted of blood. This chain connects TRBV30 to TRBJ1-4; the D is unclear. The CDR3 DNA reads as TGTGCCTGGAGCGTGACGGATGAAAAACTGTTTTTT. Translated, it gives CAWSVTDEKLFF.